What follows describes a single TCR beta chain. Its antigen is unidentified. This CDR3 fails to terminate in the conserved phenylalanine or tryptophan, so it likely reflects a read error. Germline V lookup: CDR1 SGHTA, CDR2 FQGNSA. The CDR3 is 14 residues long. The record originates from a study of lung T cells in sarcoidosis with Löfgren's syndrome. Looking at the study overall: CD4+ T cells build up in sarcoidosis bronchoalveolar lavage fluid. Löfgren's syndrome patients were the main repertoire analysis focus. Study-wide points: Multiple Löfgren's syndrome patients reportedly shared TRAV12-1 and TRBV2 CDR3 motifs, suggesting public CD4+ TCRs.

TCRdb fed the reads into MiXCR, producing one record per CDR3 protein. The sample has about 4,000 distinct CDR3 sequences, around 22% seen once; the top ten hold 8.6%. The clonotype originates from a human donor with sarcoidosis (Löfgren's syndrome or another form), or a control subject (not recorded which). Source material: CD4+ T cells from bronchoalveolar lavage. This sequence joins TRBV7-2 and TRBJ2-2; D is perhaps TRBD1 (5 bases). Here the CDR3 DNA reads TGTGCCAGCGGCTTGGGGCAGGGCACCGGGGAGCTGTTTTCT. This encodes CASGLGQGTGELFS.